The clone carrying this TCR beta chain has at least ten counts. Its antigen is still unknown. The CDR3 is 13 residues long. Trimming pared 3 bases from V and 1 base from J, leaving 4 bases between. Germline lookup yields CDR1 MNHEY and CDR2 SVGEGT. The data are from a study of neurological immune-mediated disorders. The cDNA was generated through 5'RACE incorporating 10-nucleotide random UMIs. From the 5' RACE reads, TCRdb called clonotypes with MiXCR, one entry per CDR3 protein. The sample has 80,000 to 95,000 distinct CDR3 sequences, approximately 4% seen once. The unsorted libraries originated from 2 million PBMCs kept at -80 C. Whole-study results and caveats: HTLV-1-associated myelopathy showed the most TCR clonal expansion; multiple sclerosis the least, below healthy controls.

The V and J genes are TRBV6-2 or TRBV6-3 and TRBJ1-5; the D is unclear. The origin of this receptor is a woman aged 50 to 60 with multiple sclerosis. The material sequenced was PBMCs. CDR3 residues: CASSYGSNQPQHF. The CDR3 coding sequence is TGTGCCAGCAGTTATGGGAGCAATCAGCCCCAGCATTTT.